The clone carrying this T cell receptor (beta chain) was counted once. The data are from a study of follicular helper T cells after annual influenza vaccination. The table came from immunoSEQ multiplex PCR; TCRdb's copy has only in-frame clones and leaves some out. The table has fewer than 5,000 clones, approximately 83% seen once. Time point: 2015-2016 season, 7 days after influenza vaccination. From germline, CDR1 is LNHDA and CDR2 SQIVND (reference sequence). The ends were cut back, 4 bases at V and 2 bases at J, with 9 bases in the middle. This CDR3 spans 14 amino acids. Source: CXCR5+ CD38- circulating T follicular helper cells from blood, taken 7 days after influenza vaccination. The sample's subset: circulating Tfh, non-naive CD4+CXCR5+PD-1+ (ICOS+CD38+ or ICOS-CD38-). This receptor was identified in an adult who received the influenza vaccine. This chain connects TRBV19 to TRBJ2-1; D is ambiguous. The CDR3 here is CASSTAGAYNEQFF. CDR3 bases: TGTGCCAGTAGTACGGCAGGTGCCTACAATGAGCAGTTCTTC.